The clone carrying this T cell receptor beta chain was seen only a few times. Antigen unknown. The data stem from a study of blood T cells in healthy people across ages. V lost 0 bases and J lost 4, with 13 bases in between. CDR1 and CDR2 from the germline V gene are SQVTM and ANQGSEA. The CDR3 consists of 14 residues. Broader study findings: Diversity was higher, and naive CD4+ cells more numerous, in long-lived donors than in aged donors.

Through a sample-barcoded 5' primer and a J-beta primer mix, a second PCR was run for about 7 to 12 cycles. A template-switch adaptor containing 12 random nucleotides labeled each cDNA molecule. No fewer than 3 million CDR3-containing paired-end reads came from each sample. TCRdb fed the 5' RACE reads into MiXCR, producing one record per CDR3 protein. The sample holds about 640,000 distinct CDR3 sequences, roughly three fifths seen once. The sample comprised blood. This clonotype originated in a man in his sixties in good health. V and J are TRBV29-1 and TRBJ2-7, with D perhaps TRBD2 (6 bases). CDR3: CSVEDGRLGYEQYF. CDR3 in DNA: TGCAGCGTTGAAGATGGGAGGCTTGGGTACGAGCAGTACTTC.